The source of this TCR beta chain is a study of blood T cell repertoires in COVID-19. Per the original methods: By means of reference gene primer amplification, nucleated cell counts were estimated. Here immunoSEQ multiplex PCR was the method, and the copy in TCRdb shows in-frame clones only, minus some. The DNA was the basis for D and trimming; V, J and clone size are from that table. The table lists 350,000 or so clones, roughly 90% of them singletons. Participant-reported clinical history was the basis for cohort assignment. Each recovered donor of Cohort 3 presented with two negative PCRs, clearance, or symptom resolution. As regards this clone: The same CDR3 arises from other DNA sequences in this sample as well.

This CDR3 is built from 14 residues. Germline V gives CDR1 SGHVS, CDR2 FQNEAQ. V lost 1 base and J lost 4; bases outside the gene matches: 0. V gene TRBV7-8 combines with J gene TRBJ1-5; 8 nucleotides agree with TRBD1. Input material: PBMCs or T cells enriched from blood (not recorded which). The sequence was collected from a woman aged 25 to 39 who had recovered from COVID-19. The CDR3: CASSLDRGNQPQHF. The CDR3 bases are TGTGCCAGCAGCTTAGACAGGGGGAATCAGCCCCAGCATTTT.